Presented here are 16 T cell receptor beta chains from one specimen sequenced in a study of radiotherapy plus CTLA-4 blockade in lung cancer. The protocol was immunoSEQ multiplex PCR, while the TCRdb copy is restricted to in-frame clones and leaves out a portion. The sample comprises about 48,000 clones, 65% to 90% of which are singletons, and around 17% rests with the top ten. Here the sequenced sample was peripheral blood, taken from a patient treated with radiotherapy plus ipilimumab. Receptor source: a human donor with non-small cell lung cancer that progressed on radiotherapy plus ipilimumab. Some clones in this sample may be carry-over from other donors' samples.

This chain uses TRBV19 with TRBJ2-1; possibly TRBD1 for D (5 bases). Germline lookup yields CDR1 LNHDA and CDR2 SQIVND (reference sequence). This CDR3 has 14 amino acids. Deletions cut 2 bases from V and 8 bases from J, with 13 bases between. CDR3 amino acids: CASSIRGSFHEQFF. CDR3 DNA sequence: TGTGCCAGTAGTATAAGGGGCAGTTTCCATGAGCAGTTCTTC. The full variable domain, its missing parts supplied by reference TRBV19 and TRBJ2-1, is DGGITQSPKYLFRKEGQNVTLSCEQNLNHDAMYWYRQDPGQGLRLIYYSQIVNDFQKGDIAEGYSVSREKKESFPLTVTSAQKNPTAFYLCASSIRGSFHEQFFGPGTRLTVL.

The chain uses TRBV10-3 and TRBJ1-2, with 11 positions matching TRBD1. This CDR3 has 18 residues. With 3 bases clipped from V and 6 bases from J, the junction kept 15 bases outside the gene matches. CDR1 and CDR2 (germline): ENHRY, SYGVKD. CDR3 loop: CAISDYSPGQGESHGYTF. The CDR3 DNA is TGTGCCATCAGTGATTATTCACCGGGACAGGGGGAAAGTCATGGCTACACCTTC.

About this clone: Compared with germline, one end of the junction differs, possibly owing to a read error. The chain links TRBV19 to TRBJ1-2; D is possibly TRBD1 (6 bases). Germline V gives CDR1 LNHDA, CDR2 SQIVND (reference sequence). The length of the CDR3 is 15 residues. The CDR3 DNA sequence: TGTGCCAGTAGTATGGCGCAGGGGACTAATTATGGCTACACCTTC. This codes for CASSMAQGTNYGYTF.

The chain couples TRBV7-8 to TRBJ2-7; D may be TRBD1 (5 bases). CDR1 and CDR2 from the germline V gene are SGHVS and FQNEAQ. V shed 6 bases and J shed 4 bases, with 16 bases lying between them. The CDR3 runs to 14 residues. The CDR3 here is CASRLNRQFYEQYF. DNA for the CDR3: TGTGCCAGCAGACTTAACCGACAGTTTTACGAGCAGTACTTC.

This chain connects TRBV19 to TRBJ1-3; the D gene is possibly TRBD1 (5 bases). The CDR3 is made up of 15 amino acids. Trimming left V 7 bases short and J 0 bases short, with 13 bases between. Per the germline V gene, CDR1 is LNHDA and CDR2 is SQIVND (reference sequence). This CDR3 reads CASTYGGSSGNTIYF. DNA for the CDR3: TGTGCCAGTACTTACGGGGGTAGCTCTGGAAACACCATATATTTT.

The DNA of the CDR3 is TGTGCCACCAGCAGAGCGGGACAGGCGGGCACTGAAGCTTTCTTT. Encoded protein: CATSRAGQAGTEAFF. V gene TRBV15 combines with J gene TRBJ1-1; TRBD1 matches 8 bases. V gave up 1 base and J gave up 4 bases; unmatched junction bases: 5. Germline V gene sequence: CDR1 LNHNV, CDR2 YYDKDF (reference sequence). This CDR3 has 15 residues.

J is TRBJ2-1 and V is TRBV6-1, with TRBD2 matching 8 bases. This CDR3 region has 15 residues. J lost 3 bases, V lost 6 bases, and 7 bases had no gene match. Germline V gene sequence: CDR1 MNHNS, CDR2 SASEGT. The CDR3 region has the DNA TGTGCCAGCAGCTTACTAGCGGCACACTACAATGAGCAGTTCTTC. It specifies CASSLLAAHYNEQFF.

The chain is built from TRBV27 and TRBJ2-3; 9 bases are shared with TRBD2. This CDR3 is 15 amino acids long. Germline-derived CDR1 and CDR2 are MNHEY and SMNVEV (reference sequence). Unmatched junction bases numbered 10, after V lost 6 bases and J lost 6 bases. The DNA for the CDR3 is TGTGCCAGCAGCCTCGCGGGAGGGCCGGGGGATACGCAGTATTTT. Its translation: CASSLAGGPGDTQYF.

The rearrangement links TRBV12-5 to TRBJ2-2; TRBD1 agrees at 8 bases. Per the germline V gene, CDR1 is LGHNT and CDR2 is FRNRAP. V shed 1 base, J shed 16 bases, and the junction held 5 bases outside the gene matches. This CDR3 is built from 12 residues. CDR3 coding DNA: TGTGCTAGTGGTTTGGCCCGGACAGGGAAGTTTTTT. This encodes CASGLARTGKFF.

The J gene is TRBJ1-5, the V gene TRBV15; no definite D call. V lost 4 bases and J 4 bases, leaving 17 bases between the germline ends. This CDR3 contains 16 residues. Germline CDR1 LNHNV, CDR2 YYDKDF (reference sequence). The CDR3 DNA is TGTGCCACCAGCATCTTGCGGGTGTCGGCGAATCAGCCCCAGCATTTT. Its translation: CATSILRVSANQPQHF.

The chain couples TRBV7-2 to TRBJ2-7, with D maybe TRBD1 (6 bases). Germline V CDR1 and CDR2: SGHTA, FQGNSA. V lost 2 bases and J 10 bases, leaving 18 bases between the germline ends. This CDR3 is built from 14 residues. The CDR3 protein is CASSLSRGDRGQYF. The CDR3 DNA reads as TGTGCCAGCAGCTTAAGCAGGGGCGATCGGGGTCAGTACTTC.

The CDR3 DNA follows: TGTGCCAGCTCACCGTATGCGACAGGGAATTATCAGCCCCAGCATTTT. Translated, it gives CASSPYATGNYQPQHF. V gene TRBV18 combines with J gene TRBJ1-5, with 7 bases lining up with TRBD1. The ends lost 3 bases at V and 5 bases at J; junction bases unmatched: 10. The CDR3 has 16 residues. Germline V gene data show CDR1 as KGHSH and CDR2 as LQKENI.

The chain has TRBV20-1 and TRBJ1-2, with TRBD1 identical over 7 bases. From germline, CDR1 is DFQATT and CDR2 SNEGSKA (reference sequence). This CDR3 has 11 amino acids. Trimming took 7 bases from V and 3 from J; bases not matched to a gene: 2. CDR3 region: CSVTGDYGYTF. In DNA, the CDR3 is TGCAGTGTTACAGGGGACTATGGCTACACCTTC.

V gene TRBV29-1 combines with J gene TRBJ2-7; TRBD1 matches at 9 bases. The CDR3 has 14 residues. The V gene end was trimmed by 2 bases and the J gene end by 6 bases; junction bases not matched to a gene: 8. Germline V gene sequence: CDR1 SQVTM, CDR2 ANQGSEA. The CDR3 protein is CSVEPSGQGTEQYF. The CDR3 nucleotides read TGCAGCGTTGAACCTTCGGGACAGGGAACCGAGCAGTACTTC.

The V and J genes are TRBV19 and TRBJ2-7; 8 bases agree with TRBD1. Germline V CDR1 and CDR2: LNHDA, SQIVND (reference sequence). J lost 1 base, V lost 1 base, and 0 bases had no gene match. This CDR3 comprises 14 residues. DNA for the CDR3: TGTGCCAGTAGTATAGGGGACAGGTCCTACGAGCAGTACTTC. It codes for CASSIGDRSYEQYF.

The CDR3 DNA reads TGCAGCGTTGACGGGTTAGGACAGGGTAGAAACATTCAGTACTTC. Translated: CSVDGLGQGRNIQYF. The chain is built from TRBV29-1 and TRBJ2-4, with 8 bases lining up with TRBD1. V dropped 3 bases and J dropped 6; count of bases not matched to a gene: 10. Germline lookup yields CDR1 SQVTM and CDR2 ANQGSEA. This CDR3 has 15 amino acids.